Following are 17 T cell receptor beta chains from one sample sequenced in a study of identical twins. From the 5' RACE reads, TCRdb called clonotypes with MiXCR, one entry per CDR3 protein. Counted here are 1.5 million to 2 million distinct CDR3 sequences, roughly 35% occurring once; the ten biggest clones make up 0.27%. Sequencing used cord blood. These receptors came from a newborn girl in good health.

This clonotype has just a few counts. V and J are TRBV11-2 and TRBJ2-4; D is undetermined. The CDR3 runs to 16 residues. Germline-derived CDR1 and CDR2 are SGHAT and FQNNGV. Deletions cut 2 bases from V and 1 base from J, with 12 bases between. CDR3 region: CASSLYMGKAKNIQYF. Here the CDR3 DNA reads TGTGCCAGCAGCTTATATATGGGGAAGGCCAAAAACATTCAGTACTTC.

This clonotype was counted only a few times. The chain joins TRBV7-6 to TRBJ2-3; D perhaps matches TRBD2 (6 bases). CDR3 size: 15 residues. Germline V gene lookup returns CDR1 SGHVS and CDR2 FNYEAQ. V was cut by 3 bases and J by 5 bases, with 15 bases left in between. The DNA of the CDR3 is TGTGCCAGCAGCTTTCCGGGACTGCCGGAAGATACGCAGTATTTT. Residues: CASSFPGLPEDTQYF.

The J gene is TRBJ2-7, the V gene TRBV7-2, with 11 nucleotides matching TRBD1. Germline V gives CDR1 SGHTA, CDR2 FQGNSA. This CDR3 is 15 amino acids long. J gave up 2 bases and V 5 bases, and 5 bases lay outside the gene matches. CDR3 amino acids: CASSVPGQGAYEQYF. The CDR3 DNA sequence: TGTGCCAGCAGCGTGCCGGGACAGGGGGCCTACGAGCAGTACTTC.

CDR3 protein: CSAYRTSGIPYEQYF. The CDR3 bases are TGCAGTGCCTATCGGACTAGCGGGATACCCTACGAGCAGTACTTC. V usage is TRBV20-1 and J usage is TRBJ2-5; TRBD2 matches 12 bases. Judging by the DNA end, TRBJ2-7 fits better; the J call may be wrong. CDR1 and CDR2 from the germline V gene are DFQATT and SNEGSKA (reference sequence). CDR3 size: 15 residues.

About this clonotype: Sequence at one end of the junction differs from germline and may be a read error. CDR3 loop: CSARVGSSCNEQFF. The CDR3 coding sequence is TGCAGTGCTAGAGTGGGTAGCTCCTGCAATGAGCAGTTCTTC. This chain uses TRBV20-1 with TRBJ2-1; D is ambiguous. The CDR3 totals 14 residues. Germline V gene sequence: CDR1 DFQATT, CDR2 SNEGSKA (reference sequence).

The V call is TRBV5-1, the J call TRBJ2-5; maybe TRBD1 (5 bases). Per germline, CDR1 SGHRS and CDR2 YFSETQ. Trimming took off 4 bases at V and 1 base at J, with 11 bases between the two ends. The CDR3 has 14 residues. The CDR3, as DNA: TGCGCCAGCAGCCCACAGGTTTCCCAAGAGACCCAGTACTTC. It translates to CASSPQVSQETQYF.

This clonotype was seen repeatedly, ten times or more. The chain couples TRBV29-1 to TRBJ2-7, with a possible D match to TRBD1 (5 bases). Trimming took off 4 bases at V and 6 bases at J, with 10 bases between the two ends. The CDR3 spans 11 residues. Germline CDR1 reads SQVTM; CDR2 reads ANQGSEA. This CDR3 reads CSVVITGEQYF. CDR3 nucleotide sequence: TGCAGCGTTGTTATTACAGGCGAGCAGTACTTC.

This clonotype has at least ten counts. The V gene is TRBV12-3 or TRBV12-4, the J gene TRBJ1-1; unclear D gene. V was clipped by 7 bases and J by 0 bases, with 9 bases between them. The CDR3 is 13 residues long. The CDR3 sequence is CASTRTLNTEAFF. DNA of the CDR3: TGTGCCAGCACTCGGACGTTGAACACTGAAGCTTTCTTT.

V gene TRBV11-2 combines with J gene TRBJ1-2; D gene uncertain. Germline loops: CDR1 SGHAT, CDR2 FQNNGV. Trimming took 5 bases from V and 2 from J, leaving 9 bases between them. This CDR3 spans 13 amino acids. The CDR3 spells CASSRAPNYGYTF. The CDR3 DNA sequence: TGTGCCAGCAGCCGGGCCCCCAACTATGGCTACACCTTC.

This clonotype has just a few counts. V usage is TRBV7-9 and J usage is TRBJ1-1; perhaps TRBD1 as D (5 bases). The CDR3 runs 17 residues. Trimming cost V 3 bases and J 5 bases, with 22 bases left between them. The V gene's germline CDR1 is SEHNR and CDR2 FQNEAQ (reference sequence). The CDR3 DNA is TGTGCCAGCAGCTTGTTTAGCGTCAGAAAGGGGAAGACTGAAGCTTTCTTT. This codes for CASSLFSVRKGKTEAFF.

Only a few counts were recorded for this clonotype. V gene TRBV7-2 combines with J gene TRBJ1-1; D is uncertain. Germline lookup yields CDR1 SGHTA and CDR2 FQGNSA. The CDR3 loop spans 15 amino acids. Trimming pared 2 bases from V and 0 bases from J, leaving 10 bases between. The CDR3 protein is CASSLYPGVNTEAFF. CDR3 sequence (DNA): TGTGCCAGCAGCTTATACCCGGGAGTGAACACTGAAGCTTTCTTT.

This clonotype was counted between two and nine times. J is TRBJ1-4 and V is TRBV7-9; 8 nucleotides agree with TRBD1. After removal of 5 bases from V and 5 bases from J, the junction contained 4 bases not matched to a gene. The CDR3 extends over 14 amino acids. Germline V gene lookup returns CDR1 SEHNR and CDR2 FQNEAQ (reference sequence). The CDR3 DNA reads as TGTGCCAGCAGCCTGGACAGGGAGAATGAAAAACTGTTTTTT. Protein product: CASSLDRENEKLFF.

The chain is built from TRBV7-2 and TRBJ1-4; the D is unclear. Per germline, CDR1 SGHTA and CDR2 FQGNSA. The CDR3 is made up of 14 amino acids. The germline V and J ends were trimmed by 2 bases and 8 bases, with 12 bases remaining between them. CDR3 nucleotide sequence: TGTGCCAGCAGCTTAAGTCCCGCTGGGGAAAAACTGTTTTTT. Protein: CASSLSPAGEKLFF.

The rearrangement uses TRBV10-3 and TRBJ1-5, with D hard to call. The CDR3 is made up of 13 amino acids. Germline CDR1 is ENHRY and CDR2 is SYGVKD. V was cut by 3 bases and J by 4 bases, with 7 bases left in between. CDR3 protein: CAISERENQPQHF. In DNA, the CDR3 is TGTGCCATCAGTGAACGGGAGAATCAGCCCCAGCATTTT.

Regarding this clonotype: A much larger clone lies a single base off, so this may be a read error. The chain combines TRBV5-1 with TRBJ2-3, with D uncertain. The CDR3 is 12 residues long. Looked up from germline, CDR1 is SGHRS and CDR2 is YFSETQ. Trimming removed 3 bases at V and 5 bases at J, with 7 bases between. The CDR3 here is CASSSELDTQYF. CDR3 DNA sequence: TGCGCCAGCAGCTCGGAGTTAGATACGCAGTATTTT.

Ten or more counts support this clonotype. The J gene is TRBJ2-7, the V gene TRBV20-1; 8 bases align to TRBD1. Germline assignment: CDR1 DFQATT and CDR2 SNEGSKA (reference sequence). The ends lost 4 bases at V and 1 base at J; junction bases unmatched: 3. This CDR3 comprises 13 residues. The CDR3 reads CSATGTGSYEQYF. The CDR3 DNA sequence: TGCAGTGCTACCGGGACAGGATCCTACGAGCAGTACTTC.

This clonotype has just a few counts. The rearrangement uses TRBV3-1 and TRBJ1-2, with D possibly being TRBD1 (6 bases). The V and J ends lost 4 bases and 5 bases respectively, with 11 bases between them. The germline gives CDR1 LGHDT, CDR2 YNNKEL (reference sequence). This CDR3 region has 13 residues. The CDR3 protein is CASSRQAFYGYTF. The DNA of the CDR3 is TGTGCCAGCAGCCGACAGGCTTTTTATGGCTACACCTTC.